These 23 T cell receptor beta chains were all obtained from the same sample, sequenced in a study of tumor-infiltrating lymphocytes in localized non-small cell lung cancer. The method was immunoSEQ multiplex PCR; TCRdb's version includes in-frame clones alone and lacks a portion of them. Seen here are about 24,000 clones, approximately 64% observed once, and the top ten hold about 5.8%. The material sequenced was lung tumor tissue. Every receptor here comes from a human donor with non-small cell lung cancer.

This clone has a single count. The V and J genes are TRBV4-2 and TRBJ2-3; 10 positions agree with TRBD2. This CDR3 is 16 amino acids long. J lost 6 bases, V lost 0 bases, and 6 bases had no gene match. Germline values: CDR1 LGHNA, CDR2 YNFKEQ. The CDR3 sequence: CASSQEWASGSDTQYF. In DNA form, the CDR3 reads TGTGCCAGCAGCCAAGAGTGGGCTAGCGGGAGCGATACGCAGTATTTT.

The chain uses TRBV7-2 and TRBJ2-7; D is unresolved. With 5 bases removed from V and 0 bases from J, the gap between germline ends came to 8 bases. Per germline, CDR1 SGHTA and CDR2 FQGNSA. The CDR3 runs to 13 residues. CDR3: CASSPYSSYEQYF. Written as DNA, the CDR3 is TGTGCCAGCAGCCCGTATAGCTCCTACGAGCAGTACTTC.

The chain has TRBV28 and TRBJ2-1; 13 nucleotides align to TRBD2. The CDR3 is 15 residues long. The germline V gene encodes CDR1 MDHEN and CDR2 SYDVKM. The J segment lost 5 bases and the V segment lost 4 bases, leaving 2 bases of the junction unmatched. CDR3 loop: CASSSGLAGNNEQFF. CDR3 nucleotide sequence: TGTGCCAGCAGTTCGGGACTAGCGGGGAACAATGAGCAGTTCTTC.

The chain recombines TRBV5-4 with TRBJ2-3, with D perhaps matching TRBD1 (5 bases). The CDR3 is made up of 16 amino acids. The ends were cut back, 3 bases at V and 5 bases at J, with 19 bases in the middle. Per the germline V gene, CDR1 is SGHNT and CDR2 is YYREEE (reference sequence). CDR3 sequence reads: CASSSGRVRSEDTQYF. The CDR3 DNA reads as TGTGCCAGCAGCTCAGGCAGGGTGCGATCCGAAGATACGCAGTATTTT.

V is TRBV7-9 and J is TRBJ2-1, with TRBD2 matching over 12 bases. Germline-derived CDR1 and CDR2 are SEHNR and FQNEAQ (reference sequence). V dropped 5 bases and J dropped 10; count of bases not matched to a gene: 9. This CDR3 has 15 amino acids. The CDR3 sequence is CASSIRLAGVEEQFF. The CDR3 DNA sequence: TGTGCCAGCAGCATCCGACTAGCGGGAGTAGAAGAGCAGTTCTTC.

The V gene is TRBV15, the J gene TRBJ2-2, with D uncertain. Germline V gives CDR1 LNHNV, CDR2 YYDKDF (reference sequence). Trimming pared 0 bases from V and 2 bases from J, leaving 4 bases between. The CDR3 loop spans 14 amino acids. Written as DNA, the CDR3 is TGTGCCACCAGCAGAGAGGCAAACACCGGGGAGCTGTTTTTT. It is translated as CATSREANTGELFF. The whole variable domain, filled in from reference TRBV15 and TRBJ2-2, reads DAMVIQNPRYQVTQFGKPVTLSCSQTLNHNVMYWYQQKSSQAPKLLFHYYDKDFNNEADTPDNFQSRRPNTSFCFLDIRSPGLGDTAMYLCATSREANTGELFFGEGSRLTVL.

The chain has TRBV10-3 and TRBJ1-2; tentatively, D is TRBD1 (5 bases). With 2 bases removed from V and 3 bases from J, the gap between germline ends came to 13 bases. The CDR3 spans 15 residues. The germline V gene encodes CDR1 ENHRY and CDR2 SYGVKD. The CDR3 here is CAISERAGGDYGYTF. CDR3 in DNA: TGTGCCATCAGTGAGCGCGCGGGAGGGGACTATGGCTACACCTTC.

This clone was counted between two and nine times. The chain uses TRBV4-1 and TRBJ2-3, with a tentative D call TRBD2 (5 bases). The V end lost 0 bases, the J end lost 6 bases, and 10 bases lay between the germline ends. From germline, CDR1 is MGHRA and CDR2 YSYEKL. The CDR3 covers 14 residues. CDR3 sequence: CASSQDGRRDTQYF. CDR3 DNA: TGCGCCAGCAGCCAAGATGGGCGGAGGGATACGCAGTATTTT.

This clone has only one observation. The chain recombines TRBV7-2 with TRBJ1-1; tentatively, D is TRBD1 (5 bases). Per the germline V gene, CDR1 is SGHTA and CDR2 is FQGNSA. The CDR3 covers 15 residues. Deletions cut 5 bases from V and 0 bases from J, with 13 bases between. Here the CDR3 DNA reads TGTGCCAGCAGCCCAGGAAGGGGAGTGAACACTGAAGCTTTCTTT. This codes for CASSPGRGVNTEAFF. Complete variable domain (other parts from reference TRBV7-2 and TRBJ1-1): GAGVSQSPSNKVTEKGKDVELRCDPISGHTALYWYRQSLGQGLEFLIYFQGNSAPDKSGLPSDRFSAERTGGSVSTLTIQRTQQEDSAVYLCASSPGRGVNTEAFFGQGTRLTVV.

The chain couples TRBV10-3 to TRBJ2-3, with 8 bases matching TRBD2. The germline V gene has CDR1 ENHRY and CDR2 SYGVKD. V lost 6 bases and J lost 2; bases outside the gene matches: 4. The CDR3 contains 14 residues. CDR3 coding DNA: TGTGCCATCAGATTAGCGGGACCCACAGATACGCAGTATTTT. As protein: CAIRLAGPTDTQYF.

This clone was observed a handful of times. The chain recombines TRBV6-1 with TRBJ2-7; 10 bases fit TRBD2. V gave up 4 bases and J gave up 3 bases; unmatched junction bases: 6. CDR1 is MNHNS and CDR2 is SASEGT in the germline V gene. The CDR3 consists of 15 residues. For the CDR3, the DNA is TGTGCCAGCAGTGGTAGCGGGAGGAGCCGCTACGAGCAGTACTTC. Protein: CASSGSGRSRYEQYF.

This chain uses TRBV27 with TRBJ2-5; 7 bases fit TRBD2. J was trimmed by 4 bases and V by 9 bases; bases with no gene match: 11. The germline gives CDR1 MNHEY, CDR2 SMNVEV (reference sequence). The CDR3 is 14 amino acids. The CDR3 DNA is TGTGCCAGAGTGGGAGGGGTAAAAAGAGAGACCCAGTACTTC. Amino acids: CARVGGVKRETQYF.

This chain's CDR3 is CASSLTGAGETQYF. DNA for the CDR3: TGTGCCAGCAGCTTGACAGGGGCCGGGGAGACCCAGTACTTC. The chain employs TRBV7-3 and TRBJ2-5, with TRBD1 matching 8 bases. The CDR3 loop spans 14 amino acids. Germline lookup yields CDR1 SGHTA and CDR2 FQGTGA. The V segment lost 3 bases and the J segment 5 bases; nucleotides outside the gene matches: 5.

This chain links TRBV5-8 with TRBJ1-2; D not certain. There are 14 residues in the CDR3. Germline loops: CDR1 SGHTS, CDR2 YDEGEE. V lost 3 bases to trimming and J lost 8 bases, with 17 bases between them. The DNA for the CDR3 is TGTGCCAGCAGCTCGCGCGTAACCCCCCACGGCTACACCTTC. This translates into CASSSRVTPHGYTF.

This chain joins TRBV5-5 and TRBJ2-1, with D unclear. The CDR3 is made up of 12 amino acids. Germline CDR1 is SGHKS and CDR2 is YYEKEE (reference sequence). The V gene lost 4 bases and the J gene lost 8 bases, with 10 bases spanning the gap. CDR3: CASSQDSYEQFF. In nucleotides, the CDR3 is TGTGCCAGCAGCCAAGATAGTTATGAGCAGTTCTTC.

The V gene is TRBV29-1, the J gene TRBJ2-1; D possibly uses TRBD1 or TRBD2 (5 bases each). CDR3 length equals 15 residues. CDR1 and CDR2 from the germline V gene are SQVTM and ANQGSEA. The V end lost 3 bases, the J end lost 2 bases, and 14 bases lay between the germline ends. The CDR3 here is CSVDRRTIAYNEQFF. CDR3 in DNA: TGCAGCGTTGATAGGAGGACAATCGCCTACAATGAGCAGTTCTTC.

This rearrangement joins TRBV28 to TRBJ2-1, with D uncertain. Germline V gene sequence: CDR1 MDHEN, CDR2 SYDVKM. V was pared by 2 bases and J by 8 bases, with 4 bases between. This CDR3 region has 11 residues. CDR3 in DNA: TGTGCCAGCAGTTTAAGGGATGAGCAGTTCTTC. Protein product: CASSLRDEQFF.

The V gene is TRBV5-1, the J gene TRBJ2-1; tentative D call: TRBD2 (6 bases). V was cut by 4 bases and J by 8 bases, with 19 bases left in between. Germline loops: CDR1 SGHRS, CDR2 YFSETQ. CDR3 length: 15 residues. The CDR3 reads CASSPGTGVGDEQFF. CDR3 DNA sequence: TGCGCCAGCAGCCCCGGGACTGGGGTTGGGGATGAGCAGTTCTTC.

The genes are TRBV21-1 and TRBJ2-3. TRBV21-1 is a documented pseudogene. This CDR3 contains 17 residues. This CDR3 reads CASSPSKTRDSGDTQYF. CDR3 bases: TGTGCCAGCAGCCCCTCGAAAACAAGGGATTCTGGAGATACGCAGTATTTT.

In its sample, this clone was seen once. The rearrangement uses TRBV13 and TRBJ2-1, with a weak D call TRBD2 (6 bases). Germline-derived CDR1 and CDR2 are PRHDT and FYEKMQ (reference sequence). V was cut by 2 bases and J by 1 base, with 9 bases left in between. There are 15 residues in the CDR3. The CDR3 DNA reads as TGTGCCAGCAGCTTATTAGCGGTTTCCTACAATGAGCAGTTCTTC. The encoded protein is CASSLLAVSYNEQFF. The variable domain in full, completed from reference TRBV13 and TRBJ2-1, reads AAGVIQSPRHLIKEKRETATLKCYPIPRHDTVYWYQQGPGQDPQFLISFYEKMQSDKGSIPDRFSAQQFSDYHSELNMSSLELGDSALYFCASSLLAVSYNEQFFGPGTRLTVL.

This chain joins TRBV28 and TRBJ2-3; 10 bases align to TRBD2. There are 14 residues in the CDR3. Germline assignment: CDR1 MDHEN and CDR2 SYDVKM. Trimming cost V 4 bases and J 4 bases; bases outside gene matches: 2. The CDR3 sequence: CASSSLAGSDTQYF. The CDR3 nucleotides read TGTGCCAGCAGTTCACTAGCGGGATCAGATACGCAGTATTTT.

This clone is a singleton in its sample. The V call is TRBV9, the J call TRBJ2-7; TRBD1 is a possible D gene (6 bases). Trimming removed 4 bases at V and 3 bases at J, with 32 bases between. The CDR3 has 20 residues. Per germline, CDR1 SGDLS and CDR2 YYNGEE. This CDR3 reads CASSPSGVLVDGLEIYEQYF. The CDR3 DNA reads TGTGCCAGCAGCCCTTCAGGGGTTCTGGTTGATGGGCTAGAAATCTACGAGCAGTACTTC.

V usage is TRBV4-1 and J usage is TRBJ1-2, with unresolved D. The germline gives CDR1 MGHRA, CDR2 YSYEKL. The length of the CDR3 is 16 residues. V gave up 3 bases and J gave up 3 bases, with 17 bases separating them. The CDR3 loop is CASSQSTLGNYYGYTF. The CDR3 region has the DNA TGCGCCAGCAGCCAGAGTACTCTGGGGAATTACTATGGCTACACCTTC.